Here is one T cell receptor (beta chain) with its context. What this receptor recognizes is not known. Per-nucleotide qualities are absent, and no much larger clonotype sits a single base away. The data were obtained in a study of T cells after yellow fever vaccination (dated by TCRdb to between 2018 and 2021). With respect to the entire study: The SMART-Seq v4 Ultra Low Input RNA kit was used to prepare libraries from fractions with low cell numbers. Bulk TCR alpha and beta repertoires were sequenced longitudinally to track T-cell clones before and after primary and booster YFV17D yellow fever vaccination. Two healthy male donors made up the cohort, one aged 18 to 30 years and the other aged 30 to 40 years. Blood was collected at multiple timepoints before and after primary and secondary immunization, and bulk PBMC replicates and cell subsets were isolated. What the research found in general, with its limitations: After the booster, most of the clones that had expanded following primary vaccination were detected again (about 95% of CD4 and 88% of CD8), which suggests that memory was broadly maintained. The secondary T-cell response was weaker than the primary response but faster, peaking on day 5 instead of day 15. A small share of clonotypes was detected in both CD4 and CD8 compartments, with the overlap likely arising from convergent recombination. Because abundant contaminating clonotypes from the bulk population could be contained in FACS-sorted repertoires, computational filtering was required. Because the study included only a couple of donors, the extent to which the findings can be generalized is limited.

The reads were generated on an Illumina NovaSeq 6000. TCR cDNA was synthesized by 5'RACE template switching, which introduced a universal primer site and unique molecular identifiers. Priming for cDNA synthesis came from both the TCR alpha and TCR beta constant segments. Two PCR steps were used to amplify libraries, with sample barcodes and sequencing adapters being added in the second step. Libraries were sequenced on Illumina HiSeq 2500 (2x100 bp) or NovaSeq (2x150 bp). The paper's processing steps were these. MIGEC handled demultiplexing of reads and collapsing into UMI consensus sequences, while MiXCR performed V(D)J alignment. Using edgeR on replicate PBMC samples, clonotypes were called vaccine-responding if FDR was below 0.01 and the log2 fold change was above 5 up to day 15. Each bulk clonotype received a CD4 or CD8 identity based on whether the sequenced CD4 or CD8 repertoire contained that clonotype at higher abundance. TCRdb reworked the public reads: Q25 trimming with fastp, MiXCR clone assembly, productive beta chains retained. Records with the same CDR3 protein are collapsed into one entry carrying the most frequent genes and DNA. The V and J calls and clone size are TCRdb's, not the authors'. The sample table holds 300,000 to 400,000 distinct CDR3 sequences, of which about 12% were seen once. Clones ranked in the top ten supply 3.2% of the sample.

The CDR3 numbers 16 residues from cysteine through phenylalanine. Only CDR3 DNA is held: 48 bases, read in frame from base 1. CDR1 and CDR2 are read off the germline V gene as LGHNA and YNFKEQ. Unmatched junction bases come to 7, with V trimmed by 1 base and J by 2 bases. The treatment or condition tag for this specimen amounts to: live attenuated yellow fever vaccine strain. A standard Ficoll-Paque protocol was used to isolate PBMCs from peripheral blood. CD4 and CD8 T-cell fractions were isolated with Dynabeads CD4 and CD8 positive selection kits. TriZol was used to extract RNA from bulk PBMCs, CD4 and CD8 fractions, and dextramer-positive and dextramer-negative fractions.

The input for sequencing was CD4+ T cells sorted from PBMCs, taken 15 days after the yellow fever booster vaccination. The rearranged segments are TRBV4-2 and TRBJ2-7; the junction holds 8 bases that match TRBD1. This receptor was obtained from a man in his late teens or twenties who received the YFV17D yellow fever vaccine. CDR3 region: CASSQVSGQGPYEQYF. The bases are TGTGCCAGCAGCCAAGTATCTGGACAGGGACCCTACGAGCAGTACTTC.